The rows below give T cell receptor beta chains drawn from one sample of a study of T-cell reconstitution after alpha-beta-depleted transplantation in children. Each CDR3 protein is one row after TCRdb ran MiXCR on the PCR reads. Seen here are 250,000 to 400,000 distinct CDR3 sequences, 23% observed once, and the top ten hold approximately 11%. The sequences come from PBMCs, mostly from graft donor cells, collected 180 days after TCRalphabeta/CD19-depleted stem cell transplant. The receptors were gathered from a male patient younger than 18 who had a stem cell transplant for acute lymphoblastic leukemia, so the T cells may come from the graft donor. CDR3s include the opening cysteine and the closing phenylalanine or tryptophan. Fields, in order: V gene, J gene, D gene, clone size, CDR3 DNA, CDR3 protein. A D gene is named only where the DNA matches it firmly. Size tells how often a clone was seen (once, few, many) or the class of an expanded clone, and some rows leave it out.

>TRBV18|TRBJ2-3|-|few
TGTGCCAGCTCACCACACACGCAAACAGATACGCAGTATTTT
CASSPHTQTDTQYF
>TRBV3-1|TRBJ2-4|-|few
TGTGCCTCCAGCCAAGATCGAACCATGGAGAACATTCAGTACTTC
CASSQDRTMENIQYF
>TRBV20-1|TRBJ2-3|-|few
TGCAGTGCTAGAAGGCGGTCTAGCACAGATACGCAGTATTTT
CSARRRSSTDTQYF
>TRBV21-1|TRBJ2-4|-|-
TGTGCCAGCAGCAGACTAGCGGGAGATGGGAAAGCCAAAAACATTCAGTACTTC
CASSRLAGDGKAKNIQYF
>TRBV11-1|TRBJ1-1|-|-
TGTGCCAGCAGCTTAGATTGGGCTTGGAACACTGAAGCTTTCTTT
CASSLDWAWNTEAFF
>TRBV14|TRBJ2-1|TRBD2|once
TGTGCCAGACTCCCCCTGCTCATAGCGGGAGCCTACAATGAGCAGTTCTTC
CARLPLLIAGAYNEQFF
>TRBV28|TRBJ2-5|-|-
TGTGCCAGCAGTTTACTAGGGGTAGCAGAGACCCAGTACTTC
CASSLLGVAETQYF
>TRBV20-1|TRBJ2-3|TRBD2|-
TGCAGTGCTAGAGATGGGAGGGCAGGCAGCACAGATACGCAGTATTTT
CSARDGRAGSTDTQYF
>TRBV5-1|TRBJ2-7|TRBD2|-
TGCGCCAGCAGCTTTTCACTAGCGGGAGTCCTCAGAGGCAGCTCCTACGAGCAGTACTTC
CASSFSLAGVLRGSSYEQYF
>TRBV27|TRBJ2-7|-|many
TGTGCCAGCAGCTTGACCTCTGGGGAGCAGTACTTC
CASSLTSGEQYF
>TRBV20-1|TRBJ2-5|-|few
TGCAGTGCTAGAGGCTTGTGGGGCTACGAGACCCAGTACTTC
CSARGLWGYETQYF
>TRBV12-3/TRBV12-4|TRBJ2-1|TRBD2|-
TGTGCCAGCAGTCCATTCCGACTAGCGGATACTTACAATGAGCAGTTCTTC
CASSPFRLADTYNEQFF
>TRBV27|TRBJ2-5|TRBD2|-
TGTGCCAGCAGTTCCACTTTAGCGGGAGGCTTAGAGGAGACCCAGTACTTC
CASSSTLAGGLEETQYF
>TRBV5-1|TRBJ2-1|TRBD1|-
TGCGCCAGCAGCTTAGGGGACAGGGCTTACAATGAGCAGTTCTTC
CASSLGDRAYNEQFF
>TRBV11-3|TRBJ2-1|TRBD2|once
TGTGCCAGCAGCCATACAACTAGCGGGAGGGCCCCCAATGAGCAGTTCTTC
CASSHTTSGRAPNEQFF
>TRBV29-1|TRBJ2-1|-|few
TGCAGCGTCGGGCGAGAAGCAGGCAATGAGCAGTTCTTC
CSVGREAGNEQFF
>TRBV7-8|TRBJ2-2|-|few
TGTGCCAGCAGCTTAGTAGGACTCCTCACCGGGGAGCTGTTTTTT
CASSLVGLLTGELFF
>TRBV5-1|TRBJ2-5|TRBD1|-
TGCGCCAGCAGCCTGGGACAGGGAATGGAGACCCAGTACTTC
CASSLGQGMETQYF
>TRBV12-3/TRBV12-4|TRBJ2-3|TRBD1|-
TGTGCCAGCAGTCACCGGGACAGGGGTTGGGCTAGCACAGATACGCAGTATTTT
CASSHRDRGWASTDTQYF
>TRBV5-1|TRBJ2-7|TRBD1|-
TGCGCCAGCAGCTACAGGACAGGGCCCTACGAGCAGTACTTC
CASSYRTGPYEQYF
>TRBV10-2|TRBJ1-5|-|few
TGCGCCAGCAGTGAGTCGAGAGACTATAGCAATCAGCCCCAGCATTTT
CASSESRDYSNQPQHF